The T cell receptor (beta chain) described here comes from a study of T cell clonotyping in hematopoietic cell transplantation. The repertoire was sequenced with immunoSEQ multiplex PCR; TCRdb's copy has only in-frame clones and lacks some. The data show roughly 13,000 clones, 92% seen once. The CDR3 length is 14 residues. With 4 bases removed from V and 7 bases from J, the gap between germline ends came to 16 bases. Germline V gene data show CDR1 as MGHDK and CDR2 as SYGVNS. Remarks on this clone: This same CDR3 is encoded by further DNA sequences in the sample.

This sample comprised PBMCs, obtained 100 days after allogeneic stem cell transplant. The receptor's source is a female patient aged 50 to 65 who had an allogeneic stem cell transplant from an unrelated donor, so the T cells may come from the graft donor. Some clones in this sample may be carry-over from other donors' samples. The gene calls are TRBV25-1 and TRBJ1-2; tentatively, D is TRBD1 (6 bases). CDR3 residues: CASSALGQQGGYTF. The CDR3 DNA sequence: TGTGCCAGCAGTGCACTCGGACAGCAGGGTGGCTACACCTTC.